The 24 T cell receptor beta chains below were found in one sample sequenced in a study of blood T cell repertoires in COVID-19. Profiled with immunoSEQ multiplex PCR; TCRdb holds only in-frame clones, not every one. This table has approximately 230,000 clones, 80% to 90% appearing once. The sample consisted of peripheral blood. Receptor source: a man older than 75 with acute or convalescent COVID-19.

V gene TRBV2 combines with J gene TRBJ1-2; 9 bases fit TRBD1. V trimming: 5 bases; J trimming: 1 base; junction bases outside the gene matches: 8. This CDR3 is 16 amino acids long. CDR1 and CDR2 from the germline V gene are SNHLY and FYNNEI. The CDR3 region has the DNA TGTGCCAGCAGTTACAGACAGGGGGGGCTTAACTATGGCTACACCTTC. Translation: CASSYRQGGLNYGYTF. The whole variable domain, filled in from reference TRBV2 and TRBJ1-2, reads EPEVTQTPSHQVTQMGQEVILRCVPISNHLYFYWYRQILGQKVEFLVSFYNNEISEKSEIFDDQFSVERPDGSNFTLKIRSTKLEDSAMYFCASSYRQGGLNYGYTFGSGTRLTVV.

V and J are TRBV4-2 and TRBJ2-1; TRBD1 is a possible D gene (6 bases). Germline values: CDR1 LGHNA, CDR2 YNFKEQ. Trimming removed 5 bases at V and 5 bases at J, with 16 bases between. The CDR3 spans 15 residues. The CDR3 nucleotides are TGTGCCAGCAGCTCTACAGGGCGAGGTCACAATGAGCAGTTCTTC. It yields the protein CASSSTGRGHNEQFF.

There are a few counts of this clone. The V gene is TRBV19, the J gene TRBJ2-3; 11 bases match TRBD2. The germline gives CDR1 LNHDA, CDR2 SQIVND (reference sequence). The CDR3 covers 14 residues. The V segment lost 7 bases and the J segment 4 bases; nucleotides outside the gene matches: 4. CDR3 sequence: CASTTSGSSDTQYF. The CDR3 DNA sequence: TGTGCCAGTACCACTAGCGGGAGCTCAGATACGCAGTATTTT.

The CDR3, as DNA: TGCGCCAGCAGCCAGAGAGGCGGGAGCAATCAGCCCCAGCATTTT. It codes for CASSQRGGSNQPQHF. V and J are TRBV4-1 and TRBJ1-5; D gene unclear. Germline loops: CDR1 MGHRA, CDR2 YSYEKL. V gave up 3 bases and J gave up 1 base, with 10 bases separating them. The length of the CDR3 is 15 residues.

V usage is TRBV7-8 and J usage is TRBJ2-7; D not resolved. CDR3 length equals 16 residues. V was trimmed by 3 bases and J by 0 bases, leaving 15 bases between them. CDR1 and CDR2 from the germline V gene are SGHVS and FQNEAQ. Here the CDR3 DNA reads TGTGCCAGCAGCTTTCCCGCGGTACCGAACTCCTACGAGCAGTACTTC. Translation: CASSFPAVPNSYEQYF.

This chain joins TRBV7-2 and TRBJ1-2, with 7 bases fitting TRBD1. The V gene end was trimmed by 4 bases and the J gene end by 7 bases; junction bases not matched to a gene: 9. In germline, CDR1 is SGHTA, CDR2 FQGNSA. This CDR3 comprises 14 residues. CDR3 DNA sequence: TGTGCCAGCAGCTCCTTGGACAGGCAACCTGGCTACACCTTC. It codes for CASSSLDRQPGYTF.

The chain links TRBV11-2 to TRBJ2-3, with 8 nucleotides matching TRBD2. J lost 5 bases, V lost 5 bases, and 9 bases had no gene match. The V gene's germline CDR1 is SGHAT and CDR2 FQNNGV. The CDR3 length is 15 residues. CDR3 sequence reads: CASSRRGAGGDTQYF. Written as DNA, the CDR3 is TGTGCCAGCAGCCGCCGGGGTGCGGGGGGAGATACGCAGTATTTT.

This clone was detected only a few times. The chain combines TRBV3-1 (or the pseudogene TRBV3-2) with TRBJ1-2, with a tentative D call TRBD1 (6 bases). Germline loops: CDR1 LGHDT, CDR2 YNNKEL (reference sequence). The V gene lost 3 bases and the J gene lost 4 bases, with 12 bases spanning the gap. This CDR3 contains 14 residues. CDR3 sequence (DNA): TGTGCCAGCAGCCAGTCCCGGACAGCCTATGGCTACACCTTC. Translation gives CASSQSRTAYGYTF.

The chain couples TRBV7-9 to TRBJ2-1, with TRBD2 matching over 13 bases. The CDR3 runs to 17 residues. V shed 2 bases, J shed 4 bases, and the junction held 5 bases outside the gene matches. The germline V gene encodes CDR1 SEHNR and CDR2 FQNEAQ (reference sequence). CDR3 region: CASSLTLAGGPYNEQFF. The DNA for the CDR3 is TGTGCCAGCAGCTTAACACTAGCGGGAGGGCCTTACAATGAGCAGTTCTTC.

V gene TRBV11-1 combines with J gene TRBJ2-5, with a tentative D call TRBD1 (6 bases). This CDR3 contains 14 residues. V gave up 2 bases and J gave up 6 bases, with 13 bases separating them. The V gene's germline CDR1 is SGHAT and CDR2 FQDESV (reference sequence). The CDR3 sequence is CASSLYRTEKTQYF. CDR3 nucleotides: TGTGCCAGCAGCTTATACAGGACAGAGAAGACCCAGTACTTC.

V and J are TRBV10-3 and TRBJ1-2, with 10 positions matching TRBD1. The germline CDR1 and CDR2 sequences are ENHRY and SYGVKD. Trimming cost V 5 bases and J 6 bases; bases outside gene matches: 6. This CDR3 is 14 amino acids long. CDR3 nucleotide sequence: TGTGCCATCAGTTGGGACAGGGGAAGAGATGGCTACACCTTC. This gives the protein CAISWDRGRDGYTF.

CDR3 protein: CASSDRGSSNEKLFF. CDR3 coding DNA: TGTGCCAGCAGTGATCGGGGGTCATCTAATGAAAAACTGTTTTTT. The chain links TRBV25-1 to TRBJ1-4; D might be TRBD1 (5 bases). Germline V gives CDR1 MGHDK, CDR2 SYGVNS. Trimming pared 3 bases from V and 3 bases from J, leaving 11 bases between. The CDR3 loop spans 15 amino acids. Together with reference TRBV25-1 and TRBJ1-4, the CDR3 gives the full variable domain: EADIYQTPRYLVIGTGKKITLECSQTMGHDKMYWYQQDPGMELHLIHYSYGVNSTEKGDLSSESTVSRIRTEHFPLTLESARPSHTSQYLCASSDRGSSNEKLFFGSGTQLSVL.

The chain recombines TRBV18 with TRBJ2-4, with TRBD2 as a possible D gene (6 bases). V was shortened by 4 bases and J by 2 bases, with 15 bases between the two germline ends. This CDR3 comprises 16 residues. In germline, CDR1 is KGHSH, CDR2 LQKENI. This CDR3 reads CASSLGTGNPKNIQYF. CDR3 DNA sequence: TGTGCCAGCTCACTTGGGACTGGGAACCCCAAAAACATTCAGTACTTC.

The V call is TRBV7-9, the J call TRBJ2-7; D is possibly TRBD1 (6 bases). Germline CDR1 SEHNR, CDR2 FQNEAQ (reference sequence). The CDR3 totals 15 residues. Between the trimmed V and J ends, which lost 4 bases and 3 bases, there was a span of 16 bases. The CDR3: CASSSGWDMSYEQYF. The CDR3 bases are TGTGCCAGCAGCTCCGGCTGGGACATGAGCTACGAGCAGTACTTC.

The chain has TRBV5-6 and TRBJ2-1; TRBD1 matches at 7 bases. V trimming: 4 bases; J trimming: 4 bases; junction bases outside the gene matches: 8. CDR3 length equals 15 residues. The germline V gene has CDR1 SGHDT and CDR2 YYEEEE. The DNA for the CDR3 is TGTGCCAGCAGCCCTCGGGACAGCTTTTACAATGAGCAGTTCTTC. Its translation: CASSPRDSFYNEQFF.

V and J are TRBV28 and TRBJ2-7, with TRBD1 matching over 8 bases. This CDR3 contains 15 residues. Germline V CDR1 and CDR2: MDHEN, SYDVKM. With 4 bases clipped from V and 4 bases from J, the junction kept 9 bases outside the gene matches. CDR3 sequence reads: CASSYHGQGLYEQYF. The CDR3 nucleotides read TGTGCCAGCAGTTACCATGGACAGGGATTATACGAGCAGTACTTC.

The V call is TRBV5-6, the J call TRBJ2-3; a weak D match, TRBD1 (7 bases). Trimming stripped 4 bases from V and 0 bases from J, with 12 bases between. The germline V gene encodes CDR1 SGHDT and CDR2 YYEEEE. The CDR3 loop spans 15 amino acids. The CDR3 coding sequence is TGTGCCAGCAGCCAGGGGGGCGCTAGCACAGATACGCAGTATTTT. It encodes CASSQGGASTDTQYF.

The chain links TRBV6-6 to TRBJ1-4; D ambiguous. V lost 10 bases and J lost 0, with 15 bases in between. Germline assignment: CDR1 MNHNY and CDR2 SVGAGI (reference sequence). The CDR3 length is 15 residues. The CDR3 sequence is CATLRSGATNEKLFF. As DNA, the CDR3 is TGTGCCACCCTCCGATCAGGTGCAACTAATGAAAAACTGTTTTTT.

The chain links TRBV28 to TRBJ2-1; 7 bases are shared with TRBD1. Losses at the gene ends were 6 bases for V and 2 bases for J; bases not matched to a gene: 10. The CDR3 loop spans 16 amino acids. Per germline, CDR1 MDHEN and CDR2 SYDVKM. The CDR3 spells CASRSRQGGTYNEQFF. DNA for the CDR3: TGTGCCAGCAGGTCTAGACAGGGTGGGACCTACAATGAGCAGTTCTTC.

In this sample, this clone turned up once. This rearrangement joins TRBV7-3 to TRBJ1-3; unclear D gene. Germline V gene lookup returns CDR1 SGHTA and CDR2 FQGTGA. V gave up 5 bases and J gave up 5 bases, with 7 bases separating them. The length of the CDR3 is 12 residues. This CDR3 reads CASSLDRNTIYF. The CDR3 coding sequence is TGTGCCAGCAGCCTCGACAGAAACACCATATATTTT. The full variable domain, completed using reference TRBV7-3 and TRBJ1-3, is GAGVSQTPSNKVTEKGKYVELRCDPISGHTALYWYRQSLGQGPEFLIYFQGTGAADDSGLPNDRFFAVRPEGSVSTLKIQRTERGDSAVYLCASSLDRNTIYFGEGSWLTVV.

In nucleotides, the CDR3 is TGTGCCAGCAGCCGGGGACAGCAAGAGACCCAGTACTTC. Translating it yields CASSRGQQETQYF. The chain recombines TRBV7-4 with TRBJ2-5; 7 bases are a match to TRBD1. Germline trimming cut 5 bases from V and 2 bases from J; bases unmatched to any gene: 2. The length of the CDR3 is 13 residues. Per the germline V gene, CDR1 is SGHVT and CDR2 is SQSDAQ.

V usage is TRBV15 and J usage is TRBJ1-2; the D is unclear. There are 14 residues in the CDR3. V lost 0 bases to trimming and J lost 4 bases, with 9 bases between them. Germline assignment: CDR1 LNHNV and CDR2 YYDKDF (reference sequence). DNA for the CDR3: TGTGCCACCAGCAGAGATTCAGGATTCTATGGCTACACCTTC. As protein: CATSRDSGFYGYTF.

This clone came up once. The genes are TRBV5-1 and TRBJ1-4; D is unresolved. CDR3 length equals 16 residues. Trimming took off 5 bases at V and 7 bases at J, with 21 bases between the two ends. CDR1 and CDR2 from the germline V gene are SGHRS and YFSETQ. The CDR3 bases are TGCGCCAGCAGGACTCAATTCGGAGGATTTCGTGAAAAACTGTTTTTT. Translating gives CASRTQFGGFREKLFF.

V gene TRBV5-5 combines with J gene TRBJ2-4, with 12 bases matching TRBD1. The CDR3 covers 16 residues. Germline V lookup: CDR1 SGHKS, CDR2 YYEKEE (reference sequence). The V gene end was trimmed by 0 bases and the J gene end by 5 bases; junction bases not matched to a gene: 3. The CDR3 region has the DNA TGTGCCAGCAGCTTGGTGGGACAGGGGGCCCAAAACATTCAGTACTTC. Residues: CASSLVGQGAQNIQYF.